This TCR beta chain emerged from a study of blood T cell repertoires in COVID-19. Study summary: Donors in the United States, Italy and Spain gave samples during acute or convalescent COVID-19. PBMCs, B-cell-depleted T cells, or T cells were the source of the cDNA or gDNA that made up the material.

Study processing details: Cell counts per sample came from amplifying reference gene primers. Profiled with immunoSEQ multiplex PCR; TCRdb holds only in-frame clones, not every one. That table supplies the V and J calls and clone size; D and trimming were determined from the DNA. The sample shows tens of thousands of clones, 84% of them seen only once. V gave up 4 bases and J gave up 4 bases; unmatched junction bases: 9. This CDR3 spans 16 amino acids. The germline CDR1 and CDR2 sequences are SGHRS and YFSETQ. The chain couples TRBV5-1 to TRBJ2-1; 9 bases are a match to TRBD2. The sample comprised peripheral blood. The clonotype comes from a woman in her fifties or sixties with acute or convalescent COVID-19. For the CDR3, the DNA is TGCGCCAGCAGCGGGGGACTAGCAGGAGGATACAATGAGCAGTTCTTC. Protein product: CASSGGLAGGYNEQFF.